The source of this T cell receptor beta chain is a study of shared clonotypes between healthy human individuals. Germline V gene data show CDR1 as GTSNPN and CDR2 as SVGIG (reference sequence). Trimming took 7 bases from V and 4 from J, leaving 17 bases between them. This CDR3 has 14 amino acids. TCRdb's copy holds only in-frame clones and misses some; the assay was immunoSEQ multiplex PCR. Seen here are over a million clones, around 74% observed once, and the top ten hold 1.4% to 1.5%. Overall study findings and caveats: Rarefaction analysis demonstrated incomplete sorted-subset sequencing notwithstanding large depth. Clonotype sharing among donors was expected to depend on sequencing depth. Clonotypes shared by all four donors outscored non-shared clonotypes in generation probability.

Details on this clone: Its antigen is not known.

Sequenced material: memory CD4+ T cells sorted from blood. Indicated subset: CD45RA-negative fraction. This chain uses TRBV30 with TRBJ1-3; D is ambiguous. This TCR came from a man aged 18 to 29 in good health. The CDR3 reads CASSRSNLGNTIYF. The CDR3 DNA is TGTGCCTCTAGCCGGTCGAACTTAGGAAACACCATATATTTT.